The clone carrying this T cell receptor (beta chain) was recorded at least ten times. This sample was taken from a study of Graves' ophthalmopathy and Graves' hyperthyroidism. Between the trimmed V and J ends, which lost 6 bases and 3 bases, there was a span of 12 bases. The length of the CDR3 is 14 residues. RNA transcripts provided the template for amplifying TCR beta CDR3 regions. An opening RT-PCR round employed HTBI primers and preceded a second-round multiplex PCR. TCRdb reprocessed the multiplex PCR reads with MiXCR, giving one entry per CDR3 protein. The sample lists approximately 410,000 distinct CDR3 sequences; over 15% were seen once.

This sequence joins TRBV12-3 or TRBV12-4 and TRBJ1-5, with D possibly matching TRBD1 (5 bases). The sequenced sample consisted of peripheral blood. The receptor comes from a woman aged 18 to 35 with stable Graves' hyperthyroidism. The CDR3 here is CASRRGRYNQPQHF. DNA of the CDR3: TGTGCCAGCAGACGGGGGAGGTACAATCAGCCCCAGCATTTT.